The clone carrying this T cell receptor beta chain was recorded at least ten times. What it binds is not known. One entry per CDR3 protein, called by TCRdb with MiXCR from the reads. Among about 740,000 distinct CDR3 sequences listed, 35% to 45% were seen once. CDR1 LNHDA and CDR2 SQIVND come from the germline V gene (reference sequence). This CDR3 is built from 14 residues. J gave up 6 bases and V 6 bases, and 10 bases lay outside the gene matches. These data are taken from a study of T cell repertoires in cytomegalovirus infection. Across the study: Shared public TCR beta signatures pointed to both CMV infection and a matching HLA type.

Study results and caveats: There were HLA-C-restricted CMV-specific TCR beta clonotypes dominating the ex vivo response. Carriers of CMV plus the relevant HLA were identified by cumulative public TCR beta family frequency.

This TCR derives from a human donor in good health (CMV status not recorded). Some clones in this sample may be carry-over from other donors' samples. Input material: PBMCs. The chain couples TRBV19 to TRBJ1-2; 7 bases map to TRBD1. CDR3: CASSAQGVLNGYTF. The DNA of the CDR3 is TGTGCCAGTAGCGCTCAGGGGGTATTGAATGGCTACACCTTC.